Listed below are T cell receptor beta chains from one sample, sequenced in a study of OX40 agonist ivuxolimab in advanced cancers. Some clones are missing from TCRdb's copy, which holds only in-frame ones; the method was immunoSEQ multiplex PCR. The sample has fewer than 90,000 clones, 85% to 95% seen once. Material: CD4+ or CD8+ T cells sorted from blood, obtained in a trial of the OX40 agonist ivuxolimab. All receptors come from an adult with an advanced solid tumor such as melanoma, head and neck, liver or kidney cancer. Both conserved end residues are part of each CDR3. D genes are given only for firm matches. Only some rows state a clone size, as once, few, many or a class for expanded clones.

d_gene	abundance	v_gene	j_gene	CDR3aa	CDR3nt
TRBD1	.	TRBV27	TRBJ2-6	CASSPPGQLSSGANVLTF	TGTGCCAGCAGCCCACCGGGACAGTTAAGCTCTGGGGCCAACGTCCTGACTTTC
TRBD1	.	TRBV19	TRBJ1-1	CASTQGVIGTEAFF	TGTGCCAGTACCCAGGGGGTCATAGGCACTGAAGCTTTCTTT
TRBD1	.	TRBV6-5	TRBJ1-2	CASRPGTGYYGYTF	TGTGCCAGCAGACCCGGGACAGGCTACTATGGCTACACCTTC
.	.	TRBV14	TRBJ2-7	CASSQVGIVDEFSYEQYF	TGTGCCAGCAGCCAAGTAGGTATCGTGGACGAATTTTCCTACGAGCAGTACTTC
.	.	TRBV10-3	TRBJ2-3	CAISPPTSTDTQYF	TGTGCCATCAGCCCACCAACCAGCACAGATACGCAGTATTTT
.	.	TRBV19	TRBJ2-7	CASSTRGFGAGYSYEQYF	TGTGCCAGTAGTACCAGGGGGTTCGGAGCGGGGTACTCCTACGAGCAGTACTTC
.	.	TRBV2	TRBJ1-2	CASSWDRYTF	TGTGCCAGCAGCTGGGATCGCTACACCTTC
TRBD1	.	TRBV5-4	TRBJ1-2	CASKNRGYGYTF	TGTGCCAGCAAGAACAGGGGCTATGGCTACACCTTC
TRBD2	.	TRBV7-2	TRBJ2-3	CASSLVLAGTTDTQYF	TGTGCCAGCAGCTTAGTACTAGCGGGGACCACAGATACGCAGTATTTT
.	.	TRBV10-2	TRBJ1-2	CASSDLQGIYGYTF	TGCGCCAGCAGTGACCTACAGGGAATCTATGGCTACACCTTC
.	.	TRBV6-5	TRBJ1-2	CASSLEGGYGYTF	TGTGCCAGCAGTTTAGAGGGCGGCTATGGCTACACCTTC
TRBD2	few	TRBV4-2	TRBJ2-7	CASSQDGRGRYEQYF	TGTGCCAGCAGCCAAGATGGGAGGGGCCGCTACGAGCAGTACTTC
.	once	TRBV15	TRBJ2-4	CATSSLQGRVDIQYF	TGTGCCACCAGCAGTCTACAGGGTAGGGTGGACATTCAGTACTTC
TRBD1	.	TRBV6-1	TRBJ1-4	CASRGTVVGEKLFF	TGTGCCAGCAGGGGGACAGTTGTTGGTGAAAAACTGTTTTTT
.	once	TRBV19	TRBJ2-7	CASSISGRSSYEQYF	TGTGCCAGTAGTATCTCGGGACGGAGCTCCTACGAGCAGTACTTC
.	.	TRBV30	TRBJ1-1	CAWSPGPLNTEAFF	TGTGCCTGGAGCCCCGGACCTTTGAACACTGAAGCTTTCTTT
TRBD1	.	TRBV9	TRBJ1-2	CASSLRGTEMLRGYTF	TGTGCCAGCAGCCTAAGAGGGACAGAGATGTTAAGGGGCTACACCTTC